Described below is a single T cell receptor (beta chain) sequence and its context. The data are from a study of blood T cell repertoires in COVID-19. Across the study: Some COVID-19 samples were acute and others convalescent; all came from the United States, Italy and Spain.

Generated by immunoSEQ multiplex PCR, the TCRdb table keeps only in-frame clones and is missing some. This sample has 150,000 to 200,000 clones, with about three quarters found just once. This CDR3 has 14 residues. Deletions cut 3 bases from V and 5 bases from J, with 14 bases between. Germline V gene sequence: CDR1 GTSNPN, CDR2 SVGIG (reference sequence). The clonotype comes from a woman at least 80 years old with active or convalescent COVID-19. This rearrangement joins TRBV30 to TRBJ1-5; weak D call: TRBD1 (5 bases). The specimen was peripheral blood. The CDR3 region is CAWSGGTSYQPQHF. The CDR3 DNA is TGTGCCTGGAGCGGGGGTACATCCTATCAGCCCCAGCATTTT.